The present entry profiles one T cell receptor (beta chain) with its context. No antigen is known for it. These data belong to a study of T cells expressing NK-cell markers. Looking at the study overall: Sequenced donors, eight in total, included seven who were HCMV-seropositive and one who was seronegative. General study findings and limits: Of CD8+ T cells, roughly 1.0-7.0% belonged to dominant NKG2C+ clonotypes in five to seven donors.

The germline CDR1 and CDR2 sequences are WSHSY and SAAADI. The CDR3 is 13 amino acids. 5'RACE template switching with UMIs generated TCR beta cDNA. TCRdb reworked the 5' RACE reads into one entry per CDR3 protein, no DNA. The sample table includes fewer than 400,000 distinct CDR3 sequences. The chain couples TRBV10-2 to TRBJ1-1; TCRdb proposes TRBD1, but this gene call is untestable without DNA. The receptor was isolated from a woman between 45 and 65 years old in good health. Source material: blood T cells: a sorted CD56 or NKG2C T cell subset, CD4+ or CD8+ T cells, or bulk PBMC T cells (not recorded which). CDR3 residues: CASRSQPRTEAFF.